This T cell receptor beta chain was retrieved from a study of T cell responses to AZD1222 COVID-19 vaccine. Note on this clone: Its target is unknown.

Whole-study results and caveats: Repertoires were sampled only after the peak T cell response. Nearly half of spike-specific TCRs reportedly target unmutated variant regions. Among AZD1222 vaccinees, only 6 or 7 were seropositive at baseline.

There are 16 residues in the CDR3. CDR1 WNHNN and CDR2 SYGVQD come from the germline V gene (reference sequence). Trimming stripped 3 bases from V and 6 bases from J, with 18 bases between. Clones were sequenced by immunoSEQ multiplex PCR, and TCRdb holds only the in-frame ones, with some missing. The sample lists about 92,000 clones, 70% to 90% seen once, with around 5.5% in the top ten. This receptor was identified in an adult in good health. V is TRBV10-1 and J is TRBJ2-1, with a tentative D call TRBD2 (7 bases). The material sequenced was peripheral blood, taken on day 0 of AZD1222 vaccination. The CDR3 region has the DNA TGCGCCAGCAGTGATGGGGGGGCGGGAGAGGGCAATGAGCAGTTCTTC. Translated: CASSDGGAGEGNEQFF.